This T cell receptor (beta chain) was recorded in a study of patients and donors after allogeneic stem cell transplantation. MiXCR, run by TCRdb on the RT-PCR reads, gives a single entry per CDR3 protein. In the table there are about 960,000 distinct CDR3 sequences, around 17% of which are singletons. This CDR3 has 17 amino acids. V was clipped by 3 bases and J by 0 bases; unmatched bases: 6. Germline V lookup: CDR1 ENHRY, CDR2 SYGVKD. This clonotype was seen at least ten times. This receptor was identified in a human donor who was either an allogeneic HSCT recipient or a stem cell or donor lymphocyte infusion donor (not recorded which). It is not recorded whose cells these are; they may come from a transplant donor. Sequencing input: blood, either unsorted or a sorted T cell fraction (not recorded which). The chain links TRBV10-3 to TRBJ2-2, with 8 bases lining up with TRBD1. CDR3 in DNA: TGTGCCATCAGTGACCGACAGGGGATTACGAACACCGGGGAGCTGTTTTTT. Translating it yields CAISDRQGITNTGELFF.